These T cell receptor beta chains were read from a single sample in a study of cytomegalovirus exposure and HLA in healthy donors. Sequencing used immunoSEQ multiplex PCR; TCRdb keeps in-frame clones, though not all of them. The sample includes 150,000 to 200,000 clones, around 81% seen only once; the top ten take around 2.2%. Sequenced material: PBMCs. Receptors were obtained from a woman in her thirties in good health and CMV-seronegative. Both conserved end residues are part of each CDR3. D genes are given only for firm matches. The size entry is marked missing in some rows and otherwise reads once, few, many or a size class.

J | V | D | size | CDR3 | DNA
TRBJ2-5 | TRBV7-2 | TRBD1 | once | CASSFDRGQETQYF | TGTGCCAGCAGCTTTGACAGGGGGCAAGAGACCCAGTACTTC
TRBJ2-3 | TRBV9 | TRBD2 | once | CASSGGAGGPDTQYF | TGTGCCAGCAGCGGGGGGGCGGGAGGCCCGGATACGCAGTATTTT
TRBJ2-2 | TRBV4-3 | - | few | CASSQQLDAGELFF | TGCGCCAGCAGCCAACAGCTAGATGCCGGGGAGCTGTTTTTT
TRBJ2-7 | TRBV28 | - | - | CASSPQVGHRYEQYF | TGTGCCAGCAGCCCGCAGGTGGGACATCGCTACGAGCAGTACTTC
TRBJ2-7 | TRBV28 | - | - | CASSLLALPYEQYF | TGTGCCAGCAGTTTACTAGCGTTGCCGTACGAGCAGTACTTC
TRBJ2-7 | TRBV6-5 | - | - | CASSPTGGGYEQYF | TGTGCCAGCAGTCCAACAGGGGGGGGTTACGAGCAGTACTTC
TRBJ2-7 | TRBV11-2 | TRBD1 | few | CASSPRQGAVYEQYF | TGTGCCAGCAGCCCCAGACAGGGGGCTGTCTACGAGCAGTACTTC
TRBJ2-3 | TRBV9 | TRBD2 | - | CASSGLAGGTDTQYF | TGTGCCAGCAGCGGACTAGCGGGGGGCACAGATACGCAGTATTTT
TRBJ1-4 | TRBV28 | TRBD1 | - | CASSRVGTVNEKLFF | TGTGCCAGCAGCCGCGTCGGGACAGTTAATGAAAAACTGTTTTTT
TRBJ1-5 | TRBV7-2 | TRBD1 | - | CASRARTGNQPQHF | TGTGCCAGCAGGGCGAGGACAGGGAATCAGCCCCAGCATTTT
TRBJ1-6 | TRBV11-2 | TRBD1 | few | CASSTIRTGPHF | TGTGCCAGCAGCACCATTCGGACAGGGCCCCACTTT
TRBJ1-2 | TRBV7-3 | - | - | CASSYQGLRGYTF | TGTGCCAGCAGCTACCAGGGATTACGGGGCTACACCTTC
TRBJ2-1 | TRBV7-9 | TRBD2 | - | CASSLTSGRAREQFF | TGTGCCAGCAGCCTAACTAGCGGGAGGGCTCGTGAGCAGTTCTTC
TRBJ2-7 | TRBV7-2 | - | - | CASSEGGYEQYF | TGTGCCAGCAGCGAAGGGGGCTACGAGCAGTACTTC
TRBJ2-5 | TRBV28 | - | - | CATVAGASQETQYF | TGTGCCACCGTTGCAGGGGCTTCCCAAGAGACCCAGTACTTC
TRBJ2-7 | TRBV6-5 | TRBD1 | - | CASSRDRGYEQYF | TGTGCCAGCAGTAGGGACAGGGGCTACGAGCAGTACTTC
TRBJ2-7 | TRBV28 | TRBD1 | - | CASSSGQGIYERYF | TGTGCCAGCAGTTCGGGACAGGGGATCTACGAGCGGTACTTC
TRBJ2-3 | TRBV18 | TRBD1 | - | CASSPSTGGGDTQYF | TGTGCCAGCTCACCATCGACAGGGGGCGGAGATACGCAGTATTTT
TRBJ2-7 | TRBV18 | TRBD1 | few | CASSPGTGGSYEQYF | TGTGCCAGCTCACCCGGGACAGGGGGCTCCTACGAGCAGTACTTC
TRBJ2-7 | TRBV28 | TRBD2 | - | CASSPPWGGAYEQYF | TGTGCCAGCAGTCCACCTTGGGGGGGGGCCTACGAGCAGTACTTC
TRBJ2-4 | TRBV27 | - | - | CASSFERRDSQYF | TGTGCCAGCAGTTTTGAAAGGCGAGACAGTCAGTACTTC
TRBJ1-2 | TRBV5-3 | - | - | CARTVWGGYTF | TGTGCCAGAACAGTTTGGGGCGGCTACACCTTC